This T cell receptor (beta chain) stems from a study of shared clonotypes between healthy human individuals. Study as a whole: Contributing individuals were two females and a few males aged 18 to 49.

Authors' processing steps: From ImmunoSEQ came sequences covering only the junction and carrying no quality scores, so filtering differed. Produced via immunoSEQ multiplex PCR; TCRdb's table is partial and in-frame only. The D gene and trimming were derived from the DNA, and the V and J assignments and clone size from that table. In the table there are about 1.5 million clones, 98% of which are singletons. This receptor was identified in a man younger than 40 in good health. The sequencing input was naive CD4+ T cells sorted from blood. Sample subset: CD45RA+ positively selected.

The CDR3, as DNA: TGCGCCAGCAGCCAAGGCACTAGTTACAATGAGCAGTTCTTC. Protein: CASSQGTSYNEQFF. The genes are TRBV4-1 and TRBJ2-1, with a weak D call TRBD2 (5 bases). V was shortened by 1 base and J by 4 bases, with 8 bases between the two germline ends. From germline, CDR1 is MGHRA and CDR2 YSYEKL. The CDR3 sequence is 14 residues long.